This TCR beta chain was retrieved from a study of blood T cell repertoires in COVID-19. For the study at large: COVID-19 samples from acute and convalescent phases originated in the United States, Italy and Spain. PBMCs, B-cell-depleted T cells, or T cells provided the cDNA or gDNA that made up the material.

V lost 1 base to trimming and J lost 8 bases, with 14 bases between them. The length of the CDR3 is 15 residues. Germline CDR1 and CDR2: SGHAT and FQNNGV. Source study methods: The authors estimated nucleated cell counts from reference gene primer amplification. Produced via immunoSEQ multiplex PCR; TCRdb's table is partial and in-frame only. The V and J calls and clone size are taken from that table; D and trimming were inferred from the DNA. The sample lists 290,000 or so clones; 75% to 95% were seen once. Enrollees, about 18 to 95 years old, lived in 24 US areas. Sequencing was done on a sample of PBMCs or T cells enriched from blood (not recorded which). This receptor was identified in a woman aged 25 to 39 who had recovered from COVID-19. The chain has TRBV11-2 and TRBJ1-4; D is possibly TRBD1 (5 bases). The CDR3 sequence is CASSLVGGEAEKLFF. CDR3 coding DNA: TGTGCCAGCAGCTTAGTTGGAGGGGAGGCGGAAAAACTGTTTTTT. Full variable domain (outside the CDR3, taken from reference TRBV11-2 and TRBJ1-4): EAGVAQSPRYKIIEKRQSVAFWCNPISGHATLYWYQQILGQGPKLLIQFQNNGVVDDSQLPKDRFSAERLKGVDSTLKIQPAKLEDSAVYLCASSLVGGEAEKLFFGSGTQLSVL.